These 2 T cell receptor beta chains share one sample of origin, sequenced in a study of blood T cell repertoires in COVID-19. The method was immunoSEQ multiplex PCR; TCRdb's version includes in-frame clones alone and lacks a portion of them. The top ten clones hold more than 0.95% of a sample with about 210,000 clones, about 91% of them seen once. The sample was peripheral blood. These receptors came from a man aged 30 to 45 with acute or convalescent COVID-19.

This clone was seen once. This sequence joins TRBV19 and TRBJ1-2; D is undetermined. Looked up from germline, CDR1 is LNHDA and CDR2 is SQIVND (reference sequence). CDR3 length equals 12 residues. The ends were cut back, 4 bases at V and 3 bases at J, with 6 bases in the middle. CDR3 in DNA: TGTGCCAGTAGTAGGGAGGACTATGGCTACACCTTC. As protein: CASSREDYGYTF.

This chain links TRBV28 with TRBJ1-2; D is undetermined. Trimming removed 4 bases at V and 2 bases at J, with 8 bases between. The CDR3 contains 13 residues. Germline CDR1 MDHEN, CDR2 SYDVKM. The CDR3 reads CASSSHTNYGYTF. CDR3 DNA: TGTGCCAGCAGTTCACACACAAACTATGGCTACACCTTC.